The 3 T cell receptor beta chains below all came from one sample that was sequenced in a study of blood T cell repertoires in COVID-19. Data came from immunoSEQ multiplex PCR; TCRdb stores just in-frame clones and leaves some out. The repertoire holds approximately 97,000 clones, with around 88% as singletons. The sequenced sample consisted of peripheral blood. The receptors here all came from a man aged 45-65 years with COVID-19, enrolled during active disease.

The chain is built from TRBV4-1 and TRBJ1-2; the match to TRBD1 covers 8 bases. With 1 base clipped from V and 7 bases from J, the junction kept 5 bases outside the gene matches. Germline V gene data show CDR1 as MGHRA and CDR2 as YSYEKL. The CDR3 consists of 14 residues. In nucleotides, the CDR3 is TGCGCCAGCAGCCAAGCCCAGGGGGCGGGTGGCTACACCTTC. As protein: CASSQAQGAGGYTF.

The J gene is TRBJ1-1, the V gene TRBV2; perhaps TRBD1 as D (6 bases). V dropped 6 bases and J dropped 3 bases, with 20 bases sitting between them. Germline loops: CDR1 SNHLY, CDR2 FYNNEI. There are 16 residues in the CDR3. The DNA for the CDR3 is TGTGCCAGCAGGGGGGCGGGTTCCAGAAGTCACACTGAAGCTTTCTTT. This encodes CASRGAGSRSHTEAFF.

This chain uses TRBV5-4 with TRBJ2-7; D may be TRBD1 (7 bases). Looked up from germline, CDR1 is SGHNT and CDR2 is YYREEE (reference sequence). Trimming took 4 bases from V and 4 from J, leaving 9 bases between them. The CDR3 sequence is 12 residues long. For the CDR3, the DNA is TGTGCCAGCAGCCCAGGGGGGTACGAGCAGTACTTC. Amino acids: CASSPGGYEQYF.